This TCR beta chain was observed in a study of blood T cells in healthy people across ages. Findings and limits, study-wide: Naive T cell percentage showed a strong correlation with the diversity of TCR beta. Diversity was higher, and naive CD4+ cells more numerous, in long-lived donors than in aged donors. Estimated diversity across one million T cells was deemed an underestimate.

Through a sample-barcoded 5' primer and a J-beta primer mix, a second PCR was run for 7 to 11 cycles. From the 5' RACE reads, TCRdb called clonotypes with MiXCR, one entry per CDR3 protein. The sample includes hundreds of thousands of distinct CDR3 sequences, under 65% of them seen just once. To note about this clonotype: The antigen remains unidentified.

Germline CDR1 SEHNR, CDR2 FQNEAQ (reference sequence). This CDR3 region has 16 residues. The V and J ends lost 7 bases and 6 bases, in that order; junction bases with no gene match: 12. V usage is TRBV7-9 and J usage is TRBJ2-2; 9 bases fit TRBD1. This TCR was recovered from a man in his fifties or sixties in good health. Material for sequencing was blood. For the CDR3, the DNA is TGTGCCAGCACCTCTCCGGGACAGGGAAAGGCCGGGGAGCTGTTTTTT. Amino acid sequence: CASTSPGQGKAGELFF.